This entry lists 8 T cell receptor beta chains sequenced from one sample in a study of blood T cells in healthy people across ages. Combining a sample-barcoded 5' primer with a J-beta primer mix, a second PCR ran for about 7 to 11 cycles. TCRdb fed the 5' RACE reads into MiXCR, producing one record per CDR3 protein. The sample lists about 570,000 distinct CDR3 sequences, 25% to 30% occurring once. Sequenced material: blood. The receptors originated from a woman aged 65 to 85 in good health.

The chain combines TRBV1 with TRBJ2-4; the table's D call, TRBD2, was not checked against the DNA. TRBV1 is a listed pseudogene. The CDR3 spans 17 residues. This CDR3 is CTSSQDTRTSGKNIQYF. The CDR3, as DNA: TGCACCAGCAGCCAAGATACGAGGACTAGCGGGAAAAACATTCAGTACTTC.

This clonotype was counted a few times. This sequence joins TRBV20-1 and TRBJ2-5; perhaps TRBD2 as D (6 bases). This CDR3 comprises 15 residues. Germline-derived CDR1 and CDR2 are DFQATT and SNEGSKA (reference sequence). V was clipped by 1 base and J by 0 bases, with 12 bases between them. CDR3 DNA: TGCAGTGCTAGAGCGGAGGGCTGGTACCAAGAGACCCAGTACTTC. Encoded protein: CSARAEGWYQETQYF.

This clonotype was detected only a few times. Its ends do not fully match the called genes, so a read error is possible. The CDR3 loop is CASRSTGDYGYTF. Here the CDR3 DNA reads TGTGCCAGCAGGTCTACAGGGGACTACGGCTACACCTTC. The chain employs TRBV12-3 or TRBV12-4 and TRBJ1-2, with 7 bases matching TRBD1. The CDR3 has 13 residues.

At least ten counts were recorded for this clonotype. This rearrangement joins TRBV7-2 to TRBJ2-5; a weak D match, TRBD2 (6 bases). V was clipped by 2 bases and J by 7 bases, with 20 bases between them. Germline lookup yields CDR1 SGHTA and CDR2 FQGNSA. The CDR3 runs 16 residues. The CDR3 region is CASSLREIAGSGTQYF. CDR3 bases: TGTGCCAGCAGCTTAAGAGAAATCGCGGGGTCCGGGACCCAGTACTTC.

This clonotype was counted only a few times. V and J are TRBV5-1 and TRBJ2-5; weak D call: TRBD1 (6 bases). The length of the CDR3 is 15 residues. Per the germline V gene, CDR1 is SGHRS and CDR2 is YFSETQ. Trimming cost V 2 bases and J 2 bases, with 13 bases left between them. In DNA, the CDR3 is TGCGCCAGCAGCTTCCTCGGGACACCACAAGAGACCCAGTACTTC. Translated, it gives CASSFLGTPQETQYF.

There are many counts of this clonotype. V is TRBV5-1 and J is TRBJ2-7, with D tentatively TRBD1 or TRBD2 (5 bases each). V shed 3 bases and J shed 0 bases, with 10 bases lying between them. Germline-derived CDR1 and CDR2 are SGHRS and YFSETQ. The CDR3 loop spans 14 amino acids. The CDR3 bases are TGCGCCAGCAGCTGGGGGACGGACTCCTACGAGCAGTACTTC. Encoded protein: CASSWGTDSYEQYF.

This clonotype was recorded many times. The rearrangement links TRBV6-5 to TRBJ2-5; 8 positions match TRBD1. Germline CDR1 and CDR2: MNHEY and SVGAGI. CDR3 size: 14 residues. Trimming took 5 bases from V and 2 from J; bases not matched to a gene: 4. As DNA, the CDR3 is TGTGCCAGCAGTAGACAGGGGTCTCAAGAGACCCAGTACTTC. It codes for CASSRQGSQETQYF.

This clonotype occurred a few times. The junction shows a germline mismatch at one end, possibly a read error. This chain links TRBV7-9 with TRBJ2-1; 9 bases match TRBD2. CDR3 length: 11 residues. Per germline, CDR1 SEHNR and CDR2 FQNEAQ (reference sequence). The CDR3 here is CASSFSGGPNF. The CDR3 DNA sequence: TGTGCCAGCAGCTTTAGCGGGGGCCCGAACTTC.